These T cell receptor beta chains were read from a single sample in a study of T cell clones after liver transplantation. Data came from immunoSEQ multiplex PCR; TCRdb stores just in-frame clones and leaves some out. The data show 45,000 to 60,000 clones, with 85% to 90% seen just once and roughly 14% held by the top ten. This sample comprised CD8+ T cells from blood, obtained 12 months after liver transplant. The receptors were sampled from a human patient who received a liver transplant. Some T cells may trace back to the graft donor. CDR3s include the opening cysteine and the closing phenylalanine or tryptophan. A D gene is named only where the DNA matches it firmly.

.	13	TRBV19	CACLQSARAEAFF
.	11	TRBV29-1	CSAPGAHEAFF
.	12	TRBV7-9	CASSVWGDEQFF
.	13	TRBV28	CASVGSMGTEAFF
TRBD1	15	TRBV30	CAWSRGGRDTGELFF
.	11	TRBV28	CASSSPDTQYF
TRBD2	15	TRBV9	CASSDPSGNGDEQFF
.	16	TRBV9	CASSVGARNTPDTQYF
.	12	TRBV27	CASSPTVYEQYF
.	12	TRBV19	CASKLGGNEQFF
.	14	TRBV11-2	CASSHTGDSYEQYF
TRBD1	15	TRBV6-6	CASSSGTGGVETQYF
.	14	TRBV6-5	CASSYGRMNTEAFF
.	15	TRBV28	CASSPDGRFTYEQYF
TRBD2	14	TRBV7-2	CASSLLAGWNEQFF
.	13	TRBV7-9	CASSLALGETQYF
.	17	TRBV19	CASSILQPGPGNQPQHF
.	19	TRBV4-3	CASSHVRIRGALGAETQYF
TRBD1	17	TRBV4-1	CASSQQMDRGTNQPQHF
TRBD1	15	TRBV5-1	CASSFPGQGAYEQYF
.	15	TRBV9	CASSVGYGGGNEQFF
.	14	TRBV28	CASSFWRSGYEQYF
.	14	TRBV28	CASSLPSWAQEQFF
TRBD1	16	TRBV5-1	CASSLGDRVVPEKLFF
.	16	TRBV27	CASKLRASAYTGELFF
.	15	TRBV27	CASSWSPGNSYEQYF
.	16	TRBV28	CASSRPPRYGTYEQYF
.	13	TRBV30	CAWSSGVADTQYF
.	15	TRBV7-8	CASSSDTAVRPEAFF
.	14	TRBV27	CASSLQGVDTEAFF
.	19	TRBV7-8	CASSLSAGAEGPGANVLTF
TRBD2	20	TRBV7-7	CASSLGSPLLAGSNTGELFF
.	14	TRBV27	CASTFSGSTDTQYF
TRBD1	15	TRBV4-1	CASSQEDRAGYEQYF
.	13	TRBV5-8	CASSLGARKEQYF
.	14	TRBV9	CASSPVDSSYEQYF
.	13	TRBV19	CASSIVAANEQFF
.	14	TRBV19	CASSPGTAFENQYF
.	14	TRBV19	CASSIRPNTGELFF
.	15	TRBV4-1	CASSQTDMSSYEQYF
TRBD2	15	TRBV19	CASSILAGAINEQFF
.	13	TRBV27	CASSLGGDYEQYF
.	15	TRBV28	CASNKRGSAYNEQFF
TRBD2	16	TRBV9	CASSVDRTSGAYEQYF
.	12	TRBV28	CAVAVSTDTQYF
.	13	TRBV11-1	CASSSGPGNEQFF
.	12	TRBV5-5	CASSLGDPEAFF
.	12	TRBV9	CASSPIWDTQYF
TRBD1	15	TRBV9	CASSWSGGRTGELFF
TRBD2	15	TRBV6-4	CASSSSSGAYNEQFF
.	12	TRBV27	CASSLMGNEQFF
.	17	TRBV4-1	CASSQFGGAVGNQPQHF
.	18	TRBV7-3	CASSPLISESSKPYEQYF
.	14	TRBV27	CASSSGTSFHEQYF
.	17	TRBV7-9	CASSLAPTGYSNQPQHF
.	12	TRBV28	CASSYDTDTQYF
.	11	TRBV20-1	CSARPSYEQYF